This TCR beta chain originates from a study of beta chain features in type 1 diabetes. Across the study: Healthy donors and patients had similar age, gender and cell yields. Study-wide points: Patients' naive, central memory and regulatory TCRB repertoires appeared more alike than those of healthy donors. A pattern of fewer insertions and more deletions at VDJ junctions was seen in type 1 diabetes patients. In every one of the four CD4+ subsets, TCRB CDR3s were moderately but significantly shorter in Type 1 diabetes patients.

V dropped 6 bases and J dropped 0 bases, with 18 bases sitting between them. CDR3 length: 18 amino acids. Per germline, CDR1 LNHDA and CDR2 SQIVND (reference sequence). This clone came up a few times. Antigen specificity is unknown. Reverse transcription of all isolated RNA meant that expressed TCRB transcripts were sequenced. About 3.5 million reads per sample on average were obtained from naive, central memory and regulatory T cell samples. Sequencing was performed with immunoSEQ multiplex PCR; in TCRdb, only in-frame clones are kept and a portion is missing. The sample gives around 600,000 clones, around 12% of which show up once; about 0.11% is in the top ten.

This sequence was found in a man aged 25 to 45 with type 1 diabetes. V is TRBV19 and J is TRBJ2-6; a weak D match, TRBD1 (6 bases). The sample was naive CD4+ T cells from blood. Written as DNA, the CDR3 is TGTGCCAGTAGCCTGCAGGGTGGGGGCTACTCTGGGGCCAACGTCCTGACTTTC. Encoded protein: CASSLQGGGYSGANVLTF.